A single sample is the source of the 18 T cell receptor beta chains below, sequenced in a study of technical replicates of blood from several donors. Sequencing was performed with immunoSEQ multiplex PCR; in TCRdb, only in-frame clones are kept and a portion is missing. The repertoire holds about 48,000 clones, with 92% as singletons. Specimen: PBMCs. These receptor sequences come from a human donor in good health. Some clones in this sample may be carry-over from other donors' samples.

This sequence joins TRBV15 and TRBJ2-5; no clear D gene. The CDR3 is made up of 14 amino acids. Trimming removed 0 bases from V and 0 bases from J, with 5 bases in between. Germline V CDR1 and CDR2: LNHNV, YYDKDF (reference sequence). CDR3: CATSRDDYQETQYF. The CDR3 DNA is TGTGCCACCAGCAGAGATGACTACCAAGAGACCCAGTACTTC.

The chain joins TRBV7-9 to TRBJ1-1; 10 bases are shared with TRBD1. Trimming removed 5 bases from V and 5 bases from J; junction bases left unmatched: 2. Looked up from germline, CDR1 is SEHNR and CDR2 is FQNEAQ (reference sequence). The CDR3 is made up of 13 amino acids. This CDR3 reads CASSMDRGTEAFF. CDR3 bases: TGTGCCAGCAGCATGGACAGGGGGACTGAAGCTTTCTTT.

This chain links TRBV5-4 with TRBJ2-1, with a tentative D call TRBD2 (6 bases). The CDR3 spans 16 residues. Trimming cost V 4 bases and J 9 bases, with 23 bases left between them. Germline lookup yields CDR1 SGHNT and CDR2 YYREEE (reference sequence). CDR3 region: CASSPGGRGGQPEQFF. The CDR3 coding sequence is TGTGCCAGCAGCCCGGGCGGGCGGGGAGGCCAACCTGAGCAGTTCTTC. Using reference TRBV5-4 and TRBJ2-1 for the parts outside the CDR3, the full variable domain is ETGVTQSPTHLIKTRGQQVTLRCSSQSGHNTVSWYQQALGQGPQFIFQYYREEENGRGNFPPRFSGLQFPNYSSELNVNALELDDSALYLCASSPGGRGGQPEQFFGPGTRLTVL.

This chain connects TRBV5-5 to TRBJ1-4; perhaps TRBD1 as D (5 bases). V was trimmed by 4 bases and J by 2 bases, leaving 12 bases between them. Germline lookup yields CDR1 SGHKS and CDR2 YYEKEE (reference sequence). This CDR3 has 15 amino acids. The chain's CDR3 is CASSSATATNEKLFF. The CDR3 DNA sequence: TGTGCCAGCAGCAGCGCGACAGCCACTAATGAAAAACTGTTTTTT.

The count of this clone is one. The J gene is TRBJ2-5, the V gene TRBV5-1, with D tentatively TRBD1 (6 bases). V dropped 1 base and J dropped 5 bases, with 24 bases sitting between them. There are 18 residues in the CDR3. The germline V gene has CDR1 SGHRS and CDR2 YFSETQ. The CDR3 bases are TGCGCCAGCAGCTTGAGCGCGTCTGGGGGCTTAGCTCCCGAGACCCAGTACTTC. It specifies CASSLSASGGLAPETQYF. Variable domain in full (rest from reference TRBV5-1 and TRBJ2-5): KAGVTQTPRYLIKTRGQQVTLSCSPISGHRSVSWYQQTPGQGLQFLFEYFSETQRNKGNFPGRFSGRQFSNSRSEMNVSTLELGDSALYLCASSLSASGGLAPETQYFGPGTRLLVL.

CDR3 in DNA: TGCAGCGTCTCCGGACAGGGCCTGACGAACACTGAAGCTTTCTTT. Protein product: CSVSGQGLTNTEAFF. V usage is TRBV29-1 and J usage is TRBJ1-1; TRBD1 matches 8 bases. This CDR3 region has 15 residues. V lost 6 bases, J lost 1 base, and 10 bases stayed unmatched. Germline V gene data show CDR1 as SQVTM and CDR2 as ANQGSEA.

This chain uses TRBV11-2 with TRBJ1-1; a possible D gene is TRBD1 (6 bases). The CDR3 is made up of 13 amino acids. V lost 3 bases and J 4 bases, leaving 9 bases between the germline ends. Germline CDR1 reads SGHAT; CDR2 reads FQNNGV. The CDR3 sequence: CASSFRQVTEAFF. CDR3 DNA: TGTGCCAGCAGCTTTAGACAGGTCACTGAAGCTTTCTTT.

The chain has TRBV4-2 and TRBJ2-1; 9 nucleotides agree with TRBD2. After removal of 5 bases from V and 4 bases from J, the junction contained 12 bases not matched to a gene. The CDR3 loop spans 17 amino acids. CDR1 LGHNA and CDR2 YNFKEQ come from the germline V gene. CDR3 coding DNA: TGTGCCAGCAGCGGAAGGGGTGGCGGGAGGGGTTACAATGAGCAGTTCTTC. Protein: CASSGRGGGRGYNEQFF.

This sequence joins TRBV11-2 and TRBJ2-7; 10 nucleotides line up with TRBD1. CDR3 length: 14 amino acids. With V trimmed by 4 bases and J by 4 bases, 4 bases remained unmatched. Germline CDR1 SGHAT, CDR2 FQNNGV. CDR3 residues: CASSWDRGTYEQYF. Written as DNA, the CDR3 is TGTGCCAGCAGCTGGGACAGGGGAACGTACGAGCAGTACTTC.

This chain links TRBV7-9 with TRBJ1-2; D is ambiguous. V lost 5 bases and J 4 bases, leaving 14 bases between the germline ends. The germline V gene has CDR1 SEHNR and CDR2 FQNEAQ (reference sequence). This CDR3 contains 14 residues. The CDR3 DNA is TGTGCCAGCAGCCAGACGGGGAACGGCTATGGCTACACCTTC. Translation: CASSQTGNGYGYTF.

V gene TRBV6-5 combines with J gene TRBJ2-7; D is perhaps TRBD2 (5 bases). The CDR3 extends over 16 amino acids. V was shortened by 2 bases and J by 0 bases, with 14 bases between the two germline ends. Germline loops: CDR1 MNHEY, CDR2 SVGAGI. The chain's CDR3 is CASSYLRSGVSYEQYF. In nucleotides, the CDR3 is TGTGCCAGCAGTTACCTCCGGAGCGGTGTCTCCTACGAGCAGTACTTC.

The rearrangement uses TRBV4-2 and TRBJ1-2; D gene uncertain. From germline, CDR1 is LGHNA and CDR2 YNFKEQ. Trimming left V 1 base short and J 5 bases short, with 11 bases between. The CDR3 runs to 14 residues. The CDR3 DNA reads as TGTGCCAGCAGCCAAGTAGTGAGAACTTATGGCTACACCTTC. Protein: CASSQVVRTYGYTF.

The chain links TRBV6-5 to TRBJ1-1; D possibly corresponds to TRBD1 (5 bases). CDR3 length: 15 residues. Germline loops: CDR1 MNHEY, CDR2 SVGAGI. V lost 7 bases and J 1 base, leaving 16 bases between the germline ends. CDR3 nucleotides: TGTGCCAGCAACATAGGCCCGACAGCGAACACTGAAGCTTTCTTT. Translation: CASNIGPTANTEAFF.

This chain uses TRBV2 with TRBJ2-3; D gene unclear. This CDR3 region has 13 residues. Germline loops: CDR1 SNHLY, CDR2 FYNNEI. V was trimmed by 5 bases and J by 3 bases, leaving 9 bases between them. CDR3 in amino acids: CASSYFRTDTQYF. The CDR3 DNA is TGTGCCAGCAGTTATTTCAGAACAGATACGCAGTATTTT.

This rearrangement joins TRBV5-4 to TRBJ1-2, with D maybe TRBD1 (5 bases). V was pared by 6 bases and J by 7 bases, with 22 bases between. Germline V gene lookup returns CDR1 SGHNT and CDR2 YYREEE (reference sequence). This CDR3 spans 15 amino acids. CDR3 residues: CASIPAQGGMAGYTF. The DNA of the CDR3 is TGTGCCAGCATTCCCGCCCAGGGAGGGATGGCTGGCTACACCTTC.

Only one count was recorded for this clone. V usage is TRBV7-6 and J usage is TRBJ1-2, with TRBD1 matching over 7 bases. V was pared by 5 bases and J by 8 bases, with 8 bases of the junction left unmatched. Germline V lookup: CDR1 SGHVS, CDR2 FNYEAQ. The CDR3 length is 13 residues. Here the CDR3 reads CASSGVTGYGYTF. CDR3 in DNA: TGTGCCAGCAGCGGCGTGACAGGGTACGGCTACACCTTC.

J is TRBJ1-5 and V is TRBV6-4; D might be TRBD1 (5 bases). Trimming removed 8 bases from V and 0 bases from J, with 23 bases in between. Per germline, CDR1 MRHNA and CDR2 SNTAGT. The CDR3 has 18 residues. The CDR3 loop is CASGPVGGTPYSNQPQHF. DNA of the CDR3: TGTGCCAGCGGTCCGGTTGGGGGGACCCCATATAGCAATCAGCCCCAGCATTTT.

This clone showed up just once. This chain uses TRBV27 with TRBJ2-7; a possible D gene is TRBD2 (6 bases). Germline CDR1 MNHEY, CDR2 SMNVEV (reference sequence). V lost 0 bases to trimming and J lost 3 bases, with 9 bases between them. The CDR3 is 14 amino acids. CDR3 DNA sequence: TGTGCCAGCAGTTTATCACAGGACTACTACGAGCAGTACTTC. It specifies CASSLSQDYYEQYF.